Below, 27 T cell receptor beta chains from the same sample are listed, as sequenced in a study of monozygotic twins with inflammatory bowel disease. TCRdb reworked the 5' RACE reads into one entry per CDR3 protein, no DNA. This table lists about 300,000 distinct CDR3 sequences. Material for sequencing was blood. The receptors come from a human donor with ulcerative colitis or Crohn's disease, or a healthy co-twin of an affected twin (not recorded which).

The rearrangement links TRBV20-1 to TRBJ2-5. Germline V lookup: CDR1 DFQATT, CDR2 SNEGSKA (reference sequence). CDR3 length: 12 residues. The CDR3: CSARAPKKTQYF.

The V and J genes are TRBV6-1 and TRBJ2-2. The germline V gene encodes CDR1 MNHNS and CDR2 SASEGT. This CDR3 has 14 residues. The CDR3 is CASSEGRIAGELFF.

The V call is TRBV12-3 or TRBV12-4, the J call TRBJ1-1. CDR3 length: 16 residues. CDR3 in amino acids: CASSLAGGRQSTEAFF.

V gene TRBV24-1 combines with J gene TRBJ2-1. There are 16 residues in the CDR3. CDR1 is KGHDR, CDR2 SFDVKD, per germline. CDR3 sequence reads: CATSDPTRSSYNEQFF.

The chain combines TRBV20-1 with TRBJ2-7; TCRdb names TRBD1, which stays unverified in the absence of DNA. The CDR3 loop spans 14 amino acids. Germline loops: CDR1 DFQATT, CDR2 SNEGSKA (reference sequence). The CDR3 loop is CSARGKTGVGEQYF.

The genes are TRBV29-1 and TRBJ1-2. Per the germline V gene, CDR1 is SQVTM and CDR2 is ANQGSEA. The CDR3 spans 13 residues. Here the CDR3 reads CSVERSRQYGYTF.

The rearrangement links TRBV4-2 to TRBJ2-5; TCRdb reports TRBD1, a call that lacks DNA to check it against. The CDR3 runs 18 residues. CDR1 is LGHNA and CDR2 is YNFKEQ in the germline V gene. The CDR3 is CASSQDGGRGGSGETQYF.

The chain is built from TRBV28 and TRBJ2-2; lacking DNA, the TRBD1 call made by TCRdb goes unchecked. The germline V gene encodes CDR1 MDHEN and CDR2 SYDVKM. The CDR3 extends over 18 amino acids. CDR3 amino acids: CATQGGIGQTQNTGELFF.

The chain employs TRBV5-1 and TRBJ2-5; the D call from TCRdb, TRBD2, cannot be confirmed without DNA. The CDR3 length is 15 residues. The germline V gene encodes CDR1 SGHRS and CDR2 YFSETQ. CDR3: CASSRTSGPQETQYF.

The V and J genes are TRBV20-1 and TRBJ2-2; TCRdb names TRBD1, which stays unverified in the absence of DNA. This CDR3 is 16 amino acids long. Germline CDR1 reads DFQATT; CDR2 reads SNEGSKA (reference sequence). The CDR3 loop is CSARDSNRGGTGELFF.

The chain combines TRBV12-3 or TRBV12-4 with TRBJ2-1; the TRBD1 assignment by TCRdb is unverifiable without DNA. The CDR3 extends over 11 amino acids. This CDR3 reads CASSFLSEQFF.

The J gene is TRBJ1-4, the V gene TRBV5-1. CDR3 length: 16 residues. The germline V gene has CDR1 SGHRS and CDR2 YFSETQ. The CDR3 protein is CASSLFRSPTNEKLFF.

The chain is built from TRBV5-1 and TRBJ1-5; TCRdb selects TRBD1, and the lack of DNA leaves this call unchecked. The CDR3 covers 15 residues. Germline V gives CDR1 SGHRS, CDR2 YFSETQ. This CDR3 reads CASSPTGQINQPQHF.

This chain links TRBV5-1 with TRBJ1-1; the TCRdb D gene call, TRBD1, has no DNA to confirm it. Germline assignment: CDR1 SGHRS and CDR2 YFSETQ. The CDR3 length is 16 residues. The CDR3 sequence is CASSITGTGTNTEAFF. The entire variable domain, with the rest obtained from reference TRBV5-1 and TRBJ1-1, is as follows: KAGVTQTPRYLIKTRGQQVTLSCSPISGHRSVSWYQQTPGQGLQFLFEYFSETQRNKGNFPGRFSGRQFSNSRSEMNVSTLELGDSALYLCASSITGTGTNTEAFFGQGTRLTVV.

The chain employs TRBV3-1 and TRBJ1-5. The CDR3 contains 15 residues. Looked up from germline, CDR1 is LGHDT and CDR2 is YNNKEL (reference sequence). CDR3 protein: CASSQDRWVNQPQHF.

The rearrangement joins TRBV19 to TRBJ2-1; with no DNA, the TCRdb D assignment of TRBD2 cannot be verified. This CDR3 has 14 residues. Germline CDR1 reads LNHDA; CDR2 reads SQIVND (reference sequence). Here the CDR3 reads CASRQRGGPQEQFF. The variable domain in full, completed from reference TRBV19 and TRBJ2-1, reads DGGITQSPKYLFRKEGQNVTLSCEQNLNHDAMYWYRQDPGQGLRLIYYSQIVNDFQKGDIAEGYSVSREKKESFPLTVTSAQKNPTAFYLCASRQRGGPQEQFFGPGTRLTVL.

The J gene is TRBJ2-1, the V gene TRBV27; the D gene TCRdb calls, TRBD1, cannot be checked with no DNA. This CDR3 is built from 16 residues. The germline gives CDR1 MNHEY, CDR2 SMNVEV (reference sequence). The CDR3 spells CASSSPRDVKRNEQFF.

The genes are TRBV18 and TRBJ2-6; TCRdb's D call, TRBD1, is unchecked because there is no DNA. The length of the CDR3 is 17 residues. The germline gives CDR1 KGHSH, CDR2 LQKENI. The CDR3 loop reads CASSPTGRNSGANVLTF.

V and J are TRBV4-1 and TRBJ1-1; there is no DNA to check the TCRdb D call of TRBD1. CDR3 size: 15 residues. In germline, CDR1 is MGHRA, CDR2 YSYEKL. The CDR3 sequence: CASSQPLTGRTEAFF.

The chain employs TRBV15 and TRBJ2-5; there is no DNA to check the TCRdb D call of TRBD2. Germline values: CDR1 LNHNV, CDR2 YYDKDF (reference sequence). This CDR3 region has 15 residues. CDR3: CATSPSGGARETQYF.

The CDR3 here is CASSTGGPYEQYF. The chain combines TRBV7-2 with TRBJ2-7. Germline values: CDR1 SGHTA, CDR2 FQGNSA. The CDR3 totals 13 residues.

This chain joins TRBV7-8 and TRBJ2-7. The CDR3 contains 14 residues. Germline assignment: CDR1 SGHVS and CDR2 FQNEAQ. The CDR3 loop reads CASSLDEAGYEQYF.

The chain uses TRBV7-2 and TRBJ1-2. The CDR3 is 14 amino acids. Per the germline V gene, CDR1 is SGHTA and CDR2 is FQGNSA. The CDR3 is CASSSITWRDGYTF.

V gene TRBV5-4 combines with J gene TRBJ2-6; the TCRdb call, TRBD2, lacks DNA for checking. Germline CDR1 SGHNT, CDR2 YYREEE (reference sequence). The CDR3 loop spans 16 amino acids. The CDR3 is CASSPERYSGANVLTF.

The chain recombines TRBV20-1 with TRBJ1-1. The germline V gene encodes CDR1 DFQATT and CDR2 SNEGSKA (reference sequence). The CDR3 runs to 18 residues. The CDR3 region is CSASHFETKIDLGTEAFF.

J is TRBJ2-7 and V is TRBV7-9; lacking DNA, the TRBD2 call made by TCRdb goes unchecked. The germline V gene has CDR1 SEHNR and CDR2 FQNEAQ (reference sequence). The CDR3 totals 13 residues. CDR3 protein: CASSSRTRKGWHF.

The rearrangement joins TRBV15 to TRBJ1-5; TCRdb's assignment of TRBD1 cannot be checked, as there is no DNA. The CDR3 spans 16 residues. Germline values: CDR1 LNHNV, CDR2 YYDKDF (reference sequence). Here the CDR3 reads CATSRARVAGDQPQHF.